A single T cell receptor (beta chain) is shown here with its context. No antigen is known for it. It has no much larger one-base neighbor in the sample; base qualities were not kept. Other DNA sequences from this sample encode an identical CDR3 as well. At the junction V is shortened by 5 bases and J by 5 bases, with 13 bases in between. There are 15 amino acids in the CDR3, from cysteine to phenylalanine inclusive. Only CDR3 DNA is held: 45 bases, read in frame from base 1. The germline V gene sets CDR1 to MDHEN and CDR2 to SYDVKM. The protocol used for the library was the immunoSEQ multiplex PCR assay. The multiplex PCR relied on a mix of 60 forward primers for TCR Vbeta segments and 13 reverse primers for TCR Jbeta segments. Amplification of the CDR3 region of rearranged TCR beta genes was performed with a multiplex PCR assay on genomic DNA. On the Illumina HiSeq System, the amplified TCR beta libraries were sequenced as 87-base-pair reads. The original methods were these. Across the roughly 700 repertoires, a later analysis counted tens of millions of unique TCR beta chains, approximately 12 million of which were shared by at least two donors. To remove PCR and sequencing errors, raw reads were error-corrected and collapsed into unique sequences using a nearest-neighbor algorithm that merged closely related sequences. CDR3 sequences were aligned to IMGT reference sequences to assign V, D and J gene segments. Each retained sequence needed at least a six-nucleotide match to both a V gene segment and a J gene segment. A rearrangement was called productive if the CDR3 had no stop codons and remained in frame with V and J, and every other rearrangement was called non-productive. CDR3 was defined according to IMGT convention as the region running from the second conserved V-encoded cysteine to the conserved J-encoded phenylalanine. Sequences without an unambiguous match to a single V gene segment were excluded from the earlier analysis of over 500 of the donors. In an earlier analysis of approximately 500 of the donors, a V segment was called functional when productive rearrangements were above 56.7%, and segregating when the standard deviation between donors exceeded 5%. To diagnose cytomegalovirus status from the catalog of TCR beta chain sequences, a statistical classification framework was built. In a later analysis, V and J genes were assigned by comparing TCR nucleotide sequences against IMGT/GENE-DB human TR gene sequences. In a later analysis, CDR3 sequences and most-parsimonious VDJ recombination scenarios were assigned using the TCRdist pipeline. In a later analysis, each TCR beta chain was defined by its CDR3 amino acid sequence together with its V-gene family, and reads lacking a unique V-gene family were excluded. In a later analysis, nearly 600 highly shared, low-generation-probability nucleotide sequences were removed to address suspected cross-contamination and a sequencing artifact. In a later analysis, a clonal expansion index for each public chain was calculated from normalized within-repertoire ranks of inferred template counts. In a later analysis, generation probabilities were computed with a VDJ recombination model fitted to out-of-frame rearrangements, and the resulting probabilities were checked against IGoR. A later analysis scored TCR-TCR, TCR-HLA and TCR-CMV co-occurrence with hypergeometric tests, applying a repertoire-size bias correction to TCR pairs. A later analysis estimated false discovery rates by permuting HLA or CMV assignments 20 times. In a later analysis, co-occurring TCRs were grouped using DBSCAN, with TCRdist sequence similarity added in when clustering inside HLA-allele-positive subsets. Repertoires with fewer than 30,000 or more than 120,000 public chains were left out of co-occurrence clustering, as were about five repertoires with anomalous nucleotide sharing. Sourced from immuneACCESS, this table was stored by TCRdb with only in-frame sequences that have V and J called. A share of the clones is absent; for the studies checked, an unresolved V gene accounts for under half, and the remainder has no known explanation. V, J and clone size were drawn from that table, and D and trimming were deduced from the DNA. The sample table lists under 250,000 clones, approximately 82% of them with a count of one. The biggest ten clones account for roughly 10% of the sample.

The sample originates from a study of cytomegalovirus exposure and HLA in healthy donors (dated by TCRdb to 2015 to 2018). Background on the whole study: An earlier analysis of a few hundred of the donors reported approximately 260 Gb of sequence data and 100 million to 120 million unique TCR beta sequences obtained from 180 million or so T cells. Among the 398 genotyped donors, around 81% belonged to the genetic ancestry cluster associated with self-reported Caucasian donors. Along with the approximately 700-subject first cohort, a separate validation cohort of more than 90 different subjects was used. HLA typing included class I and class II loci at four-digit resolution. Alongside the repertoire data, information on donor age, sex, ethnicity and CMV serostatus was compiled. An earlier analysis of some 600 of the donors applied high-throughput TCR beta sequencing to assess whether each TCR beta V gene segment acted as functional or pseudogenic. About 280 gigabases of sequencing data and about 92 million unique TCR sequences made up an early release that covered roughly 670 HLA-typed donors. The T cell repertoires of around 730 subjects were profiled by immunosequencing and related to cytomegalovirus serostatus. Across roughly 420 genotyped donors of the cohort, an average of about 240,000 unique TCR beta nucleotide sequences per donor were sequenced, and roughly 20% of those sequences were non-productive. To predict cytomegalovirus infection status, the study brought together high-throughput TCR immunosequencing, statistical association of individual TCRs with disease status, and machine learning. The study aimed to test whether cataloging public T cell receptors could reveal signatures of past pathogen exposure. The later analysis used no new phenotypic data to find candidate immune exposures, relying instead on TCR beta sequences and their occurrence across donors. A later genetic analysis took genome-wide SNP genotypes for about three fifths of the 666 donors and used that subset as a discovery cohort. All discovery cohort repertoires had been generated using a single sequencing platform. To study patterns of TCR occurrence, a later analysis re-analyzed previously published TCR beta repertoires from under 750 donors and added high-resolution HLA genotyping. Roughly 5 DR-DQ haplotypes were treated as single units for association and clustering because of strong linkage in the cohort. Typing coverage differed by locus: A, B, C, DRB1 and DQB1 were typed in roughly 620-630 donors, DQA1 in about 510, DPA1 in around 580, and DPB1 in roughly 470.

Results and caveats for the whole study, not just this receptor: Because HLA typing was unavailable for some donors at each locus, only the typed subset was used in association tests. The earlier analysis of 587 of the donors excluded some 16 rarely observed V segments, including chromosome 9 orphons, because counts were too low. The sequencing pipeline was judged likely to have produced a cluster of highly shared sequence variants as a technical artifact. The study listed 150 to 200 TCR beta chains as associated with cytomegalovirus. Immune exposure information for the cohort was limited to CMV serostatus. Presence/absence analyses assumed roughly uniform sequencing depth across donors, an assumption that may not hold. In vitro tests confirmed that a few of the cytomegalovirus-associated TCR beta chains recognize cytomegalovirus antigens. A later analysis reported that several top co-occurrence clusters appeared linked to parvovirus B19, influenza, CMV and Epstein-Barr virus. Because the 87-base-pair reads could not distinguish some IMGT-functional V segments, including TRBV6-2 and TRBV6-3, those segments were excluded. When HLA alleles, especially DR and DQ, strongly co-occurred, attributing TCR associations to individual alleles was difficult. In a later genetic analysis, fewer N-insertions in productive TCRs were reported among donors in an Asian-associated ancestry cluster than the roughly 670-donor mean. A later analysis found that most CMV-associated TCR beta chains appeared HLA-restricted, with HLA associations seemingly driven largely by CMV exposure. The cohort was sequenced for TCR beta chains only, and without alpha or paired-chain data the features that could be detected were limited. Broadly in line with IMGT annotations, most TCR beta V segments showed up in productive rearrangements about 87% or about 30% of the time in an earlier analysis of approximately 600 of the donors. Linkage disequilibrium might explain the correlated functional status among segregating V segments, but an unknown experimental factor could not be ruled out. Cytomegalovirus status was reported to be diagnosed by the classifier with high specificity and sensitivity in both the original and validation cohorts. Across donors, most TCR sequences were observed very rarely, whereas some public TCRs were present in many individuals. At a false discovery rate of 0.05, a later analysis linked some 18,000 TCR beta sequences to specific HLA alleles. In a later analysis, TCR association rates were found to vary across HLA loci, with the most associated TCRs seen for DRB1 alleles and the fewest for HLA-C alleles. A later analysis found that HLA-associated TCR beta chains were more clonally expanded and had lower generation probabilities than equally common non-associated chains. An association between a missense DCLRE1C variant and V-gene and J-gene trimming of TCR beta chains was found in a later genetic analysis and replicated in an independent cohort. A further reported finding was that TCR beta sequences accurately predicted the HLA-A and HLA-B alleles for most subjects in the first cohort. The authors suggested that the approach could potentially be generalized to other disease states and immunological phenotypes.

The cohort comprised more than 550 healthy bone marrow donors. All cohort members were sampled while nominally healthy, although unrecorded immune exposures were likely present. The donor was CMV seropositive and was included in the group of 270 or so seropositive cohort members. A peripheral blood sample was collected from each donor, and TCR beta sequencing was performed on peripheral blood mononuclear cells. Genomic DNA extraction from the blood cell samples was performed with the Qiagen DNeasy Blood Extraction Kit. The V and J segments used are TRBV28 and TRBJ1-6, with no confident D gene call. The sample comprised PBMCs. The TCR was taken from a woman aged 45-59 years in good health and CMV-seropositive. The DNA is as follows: TGTGCCAGCAGTCTTACCGGGAGGAATAATTCACCCCTCCACTTT. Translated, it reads CASSLTGRNNSPLHF.